Listed below are T cell receptor beta chains from one sample, sequenced in a study of shared clonotypes between healthy human individuals. Using immunoSEQ multiplex PCR, the repertoire was profiled, and TCRdb retains in-frame clones only, with some absent. Among about 960,000 clones, 70% to 85% were seen once, and the ten largest hold around 1.5%. The specimen sequenced was memory CD4+ T cells sorted from blood. All receptors come from a man between 18 and 35 years old in good health. CDR3s include the opening cysteine and the closing phenylalanine or tryptophan. The order of the fields is J gene, V gene, clone size, D gene, CDR3 protein, CDR3 DNA. D genes are given only for firm matches. Clone size appears in some rows only: once, few, many, or a class for an expanded clone.

TRBJ2-1 | TRBV4-3 | . | TRBD2 | CASSHSFGTSGRRTYNEQFF | TGCGCCAGCAGCCACTCCTTCGGGACTAGCGGGAGGAGAACCTACAATGAGCAGTTCTTC
TRBJ2-5 | TRBV7-7 | . | TRBD1 | CASSQDREETQYF | TGTGCTAGCAGCCAAGACAGGGAAGAGACCCAGTACTTC
TRBJ2-3 | TRBV28 | . | TRBD1 | CASSFPPGGTDTQYF | TGTGCCAGCAGTTTTCCCCCAGGGGGCACGGATACGCAGTATTTT
TRBJ2-5 | TRBV2 | . | . | CASSEARGDGTQYF | TGTGCCAGCAGTGAAGCAAGGGGGGACGGGACCCAGTACTTC
TRBJ1-5 | TRBV7-9 | . | . | CASSLIGGPNQPQHF | TGTGCCAGCAGCTTAATTGGAGGCCCAAATCAGCCCCAGCATTTT
TRBJ2-3 | TRBV30 | many | TRBD2 | CAWSGTSAGGTQYF | TGTGCCTGGAGTGGGACTAGCGCCGGTGGTACGCAGTATTTT
TRBJ1-1 | TRBV14 | . | . | CASSQESRGLEAFF | TGTGCCAGCAGCCAAGAAAGCAGGGGACTTGAAGCTTTCTTT
TRBJ2-1 | TRBV5-4 | once | . | CASKITGGVYNEQFF | TGTGCCAGCAAGATAACGGGCGGGGTCTACAATGAGCAGTTCTTC
TRBJ1-1 | TRBV6-5 | many | . | CASRPDRAQNTEAFF | TGTGCCAGCAGACCCGACAGAGCTCAGAACACTGAAGCTTTCTTT
TRBJ2-1 | TRBV7-9 | . | . | CASSYRGSYNEQFF | TGTGCCAGCAGCTATAGGGGCTCCTACAATGAGCAGTTCTTC
TRBJ1-2 | TRBV9 | . | . | CASSVGTEGYYGYTF | TGTGCCAGCAGCGTTGGAACGGAGGGATACTATGGCTACACCTTC
TRBJ2-7 | TRBV5-6 | . | . | CASSLAQGYHEQYF | TGTGCCAGCAGCTTGGCCCAGGGGTACCACGAGCAGTACTTC
TRBJ2-6 | TRBV2 | . | . | CASSTGPSGANVLTF | TGTGCCAGCAGTACAGGCCCCTCTGGGGCCAACGTCCTGACTTTC
TRBJ1-4 | TRBV15 | . | TRBD1 | CATSKDRAGKLFF | TGTGCCACCAGCAAAGACAGGGCCGGAAAACTGTTTTTT